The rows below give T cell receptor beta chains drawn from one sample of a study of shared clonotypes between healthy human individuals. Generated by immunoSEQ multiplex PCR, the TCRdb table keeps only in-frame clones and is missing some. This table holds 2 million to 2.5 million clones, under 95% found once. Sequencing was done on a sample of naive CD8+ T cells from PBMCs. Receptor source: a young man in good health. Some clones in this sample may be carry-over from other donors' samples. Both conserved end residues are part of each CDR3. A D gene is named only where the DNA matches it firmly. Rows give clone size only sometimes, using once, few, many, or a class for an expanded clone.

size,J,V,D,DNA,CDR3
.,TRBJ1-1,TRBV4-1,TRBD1,TGCGCCAGCAGCCAAGTGGGACAGGGTATTTTGGAAGCTTTCTTT,CASSQVGQGILEAFF
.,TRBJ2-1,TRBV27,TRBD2,TGTGCCAGCAGTTTTCCGGGGGGGAATGAGCAGTTCTTC,CASSFPGGNEQFF
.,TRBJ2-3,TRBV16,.,TGTGCCAGCAGCCCTAGAATTACCACAGATACGCAGTATTTT,CASSPRITTDTQYF
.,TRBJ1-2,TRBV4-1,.,TGCGCCAGCAGCCCAAAGGGGGGGCTCGGCTACACCTTC,CASSPKGGLGYTF
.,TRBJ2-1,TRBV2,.,TGTGCCAGCAGTGATAGGCCCATCAATGAGCAGTTCTTC,CASSDRPINEQFF
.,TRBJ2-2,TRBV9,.,TGTGCCAGCAGCGTAGCGGGGACGAACACCGGGGAGCTGTTTTTT,CASSVAGTNTGELFF
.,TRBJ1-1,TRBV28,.,TGTGCCAGCAGTCCCCTTCCTATGTTGAACACTGAAGCTTTCTTT,CASSPLPMLNTEAFF
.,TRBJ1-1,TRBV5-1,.,TGCGCCAGCAGCTCAAAAGTGGGGGGGAACACTGAAGCTTTCTTT,CASSSKVGGNTEAFF
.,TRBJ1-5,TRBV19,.,TGTGCCAGTAGTTTTTGGGGGAGCAATCAGCCCCAGCATTTT,CASSFWGSNQPQHF
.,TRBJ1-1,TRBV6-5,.,TGTGCCAGCAGTTACTCGGCGGCAGGAATGGGCACTGAAGCTTTCTTT,CASSYSAAGMGTEAFF
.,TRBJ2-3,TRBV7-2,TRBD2,TGTGCCAGCAGCTTAGGTAGACTAGCGGGCCCCCCGGAGGCAACGCAGTATTTT,CASSLGRLAGPPEATQYF
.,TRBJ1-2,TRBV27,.,TGTGCCAGCAGAGGGGGTACCAGGGGTGGCTACACCTTC,CASRGGTRGGYTF
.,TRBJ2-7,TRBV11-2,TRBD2,TGTGCCAGCAGCGGTAGCGGGAAATTTTACGAGCAGTACTTC,CASSGSGKFYEQYF
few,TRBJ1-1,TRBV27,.,TGTGCCAGCAGTTTGGGTCTGAACACTGAAGCTTTCTTT,CASSLGLNTEAFF
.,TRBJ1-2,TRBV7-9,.,TGTGCCAGCAGCCGCTCCGGGACACCCGCTGCCAGCTACACCTTC,CASSRSGTPAASYTF
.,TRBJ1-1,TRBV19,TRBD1,TGTGCCAGTAGTTCTCGGACAGGGGGCGCGTTGGACACTGAAGCTTTCTTT,CASSSRTGGALDTEAFF
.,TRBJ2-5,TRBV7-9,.,TGTGCCAGCAGCTCGAGGACAGAGGAAGAGACCCAGTACTTC,CASSSRTEEETQYF